This TCR beta chain was recorded in a study of T-cell reconstitution after alpha-beta-depleted transplantation in children. Study-level points and caveats: Several hundred expanded graft clones reportedly were the source of alpha-beta T cells about two months after transplant. Certain patients had high TCRbeta diversity at day 60, and it came from recipient T cells and thymic progenitors that survived.

As concerns this clonotype: No antigen is known for it.

The CDR3 loop spans 13 amino acids. Deletions cut 6 bases from V and 4 bases from J, with 12 bases between. CDR1 and CDR2 (germline): MNHEY, SMNVEV (reference sequence). It was with unique molecular identifiers that the TCRbeta library was prepared. TCRdb analysed the PCR reads with MiXCR anew, one entry per CDR3 protein. The table shows 200,000 to 250,000 distinct CDR3 sequences, with about a quarter occurring only once. This chain connects TRBV27 to TRBJ2-5; no clear D gene. Sequencing was performed on PBMCs, taken before TCRalphabeta/CD19-depleted stem cell transplant. This TCR was sampled from a girl between 2 and 10 years old with Fanconi anemia, due to receive a stem cell transplant. The CDR3, as DNA: TGTGCCAGCAGCCTTCAGGTGGGAGAGACCCAGTACTTC. Its protein product is CASSLQVGETQYF.